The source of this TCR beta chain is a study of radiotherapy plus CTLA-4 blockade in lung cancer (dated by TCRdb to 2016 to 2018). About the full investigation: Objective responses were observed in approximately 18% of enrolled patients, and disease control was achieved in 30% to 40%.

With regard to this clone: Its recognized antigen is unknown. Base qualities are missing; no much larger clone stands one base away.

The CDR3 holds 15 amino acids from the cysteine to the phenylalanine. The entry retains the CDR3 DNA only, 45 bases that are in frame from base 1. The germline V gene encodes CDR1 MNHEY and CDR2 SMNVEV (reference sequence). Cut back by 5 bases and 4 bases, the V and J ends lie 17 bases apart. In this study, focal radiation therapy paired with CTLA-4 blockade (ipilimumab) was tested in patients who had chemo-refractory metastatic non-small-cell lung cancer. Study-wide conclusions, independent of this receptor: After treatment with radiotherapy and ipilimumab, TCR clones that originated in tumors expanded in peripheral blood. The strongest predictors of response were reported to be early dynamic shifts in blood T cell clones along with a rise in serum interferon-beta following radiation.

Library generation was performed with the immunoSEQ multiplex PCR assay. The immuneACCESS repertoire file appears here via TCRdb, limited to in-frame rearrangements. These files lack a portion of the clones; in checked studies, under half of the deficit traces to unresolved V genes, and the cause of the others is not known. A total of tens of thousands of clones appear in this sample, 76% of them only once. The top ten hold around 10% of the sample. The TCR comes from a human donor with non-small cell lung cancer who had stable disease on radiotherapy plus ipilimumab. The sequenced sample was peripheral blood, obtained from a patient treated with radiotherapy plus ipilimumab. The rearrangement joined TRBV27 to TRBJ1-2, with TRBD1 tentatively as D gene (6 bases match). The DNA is TGTGCCAGCAGTACCGGGACAATTACTTCCTATGGCTACACCTTC. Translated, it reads CASSTGTITSYGYTF.